This paragraph reports one TCR beta chain. Its target is not known. This CDR3 region has 12 residues. Germline lookup yields CDR1 SQVTM and CDR2 ANQGSEA. Each sample's cDNA came from eight separate reactions. TCRdb re-called the 5' RACE reads and shows each CDR3 protein once, DNA omitted. Its listing shows approximately 330,000 distinct CDR3 sequences. This sample stems from a study of monozygotic twins with inflammatory bowel disease. Study-wide points: Cells of different T cell subtypes could not be told apart. The study supported no single strong signal or clonotype linked to IBD.

V usage is TRBV29-1 and J usage is TRBJ1-1. The TCR comes from a human donor with ulcerative colitis or Crohn's disease, or a healthy co-twin of an affected twin (not recorded which). The sample consisted of blood. The CDR3 region is CSVEAVTAEAFF.